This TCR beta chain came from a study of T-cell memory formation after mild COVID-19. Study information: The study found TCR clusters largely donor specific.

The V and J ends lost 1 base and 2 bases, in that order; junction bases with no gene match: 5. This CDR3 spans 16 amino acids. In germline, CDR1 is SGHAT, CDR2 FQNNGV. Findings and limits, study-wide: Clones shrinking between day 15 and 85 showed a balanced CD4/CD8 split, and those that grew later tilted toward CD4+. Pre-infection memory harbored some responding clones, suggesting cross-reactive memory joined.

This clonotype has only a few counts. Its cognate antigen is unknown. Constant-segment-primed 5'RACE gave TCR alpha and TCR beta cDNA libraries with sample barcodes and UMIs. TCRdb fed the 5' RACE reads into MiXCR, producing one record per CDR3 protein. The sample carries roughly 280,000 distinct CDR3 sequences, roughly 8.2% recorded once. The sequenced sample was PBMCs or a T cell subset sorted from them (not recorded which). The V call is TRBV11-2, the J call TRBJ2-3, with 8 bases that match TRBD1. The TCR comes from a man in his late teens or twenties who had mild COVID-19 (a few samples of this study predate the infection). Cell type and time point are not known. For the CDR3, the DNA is TGTGCCAGCAGCTTAGGAGTCAGGGGGCCCACAGATACGCAGTATTTT. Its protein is CASSLGVRGPTDTQYF.